Here is one TCR beta chain with its context. V lost 5 bases and J lost 2, with 12 bases in between. The CDR3 has 14 amino acids. Germline assignment: CDR1 SGHVS and CDR2 FQNEAQ. Sequencing used immunoSEQ multiplex PCR; TCRdb keeps in-frame clones, though not all of them. The table shows about 63,000 clones, with less than 85% occurring only once. This record comes from a study of T cells in tumors after PD-1 blockade. The sequencing used PBMCs, collected after anti-PD-1 treatment. The TCR originated in a human donor with basal cell carcinoma. The gene calls are TRBV7-8 and TRBJ1-2; D may be TRBD1 (5 bases). CDR3 DNA sequence: TGTGCCAGCAGCGCCCGGGACGGCAACTATGGCTACACCTTC. Translating it yields CASSARDGNYGYTF.